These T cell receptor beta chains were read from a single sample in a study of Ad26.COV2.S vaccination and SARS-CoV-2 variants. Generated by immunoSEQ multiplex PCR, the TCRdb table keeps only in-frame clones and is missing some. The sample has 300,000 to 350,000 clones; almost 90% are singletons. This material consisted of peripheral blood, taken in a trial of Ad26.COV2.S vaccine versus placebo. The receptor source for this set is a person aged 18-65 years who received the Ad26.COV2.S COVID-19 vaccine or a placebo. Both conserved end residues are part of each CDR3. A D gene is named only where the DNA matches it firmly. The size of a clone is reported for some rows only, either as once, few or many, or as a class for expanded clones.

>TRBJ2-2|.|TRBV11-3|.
CASSPQGYGSRGNTGELFF
TGTGCCAGCAGCCCACAGGGTTACGGGAGTAGAGGAAACACCGGGGAGCTGTTTTTT
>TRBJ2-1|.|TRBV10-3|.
CAISRLLRIGREQFF
TGTGCCATCAGTCGACTCCTTCGTATAGGTCGGGAGCAGTTCTTC
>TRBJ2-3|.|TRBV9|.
CASSPSQGTDTQYF
TGTGCCAGCAGTCCAAGCCAGGGGACAGATACGCAGTATTTT
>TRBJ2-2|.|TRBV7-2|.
CASSPPYRTGELFF
TGTGCCAGCAGCCCACCCTACCGCACCGGGGAGCTGTTTTTT
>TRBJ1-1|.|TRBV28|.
CASSFPTVGPTNTEAFF
TGTGCCAGCAGTTTCCCCACCGTAGGGCCCACGAACACTGAAGCTTTCTTT
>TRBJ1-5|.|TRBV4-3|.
CASSQDFSNQPQHF
TGCGCCAGCAGCCAAGATTTCAGCAATCAGCCCCAGCATTTT
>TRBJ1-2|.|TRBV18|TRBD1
CASSPSTGTYGYTF
TGTGCCAGCTCACCGTCGACAGGGACCTATGGCTACACCTTC
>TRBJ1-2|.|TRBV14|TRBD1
CASSQGQGAKYGYTF
TGTGCCAGCAGCCAAGGACAGGGGGCAAAGTATGGCTACACCTTC
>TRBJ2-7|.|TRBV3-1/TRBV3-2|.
CASSPGVSYEQYF
TGTGCCAGCAGCCCAGGGGTTTCCTACGAGCAGTACTTC
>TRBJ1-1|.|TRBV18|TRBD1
CASSPQTGTGLRNTEAFF
TGTGCCAGCTCACCACAAACCGGGACAGGGCTTCGAAACACTGAAGCTTTCTTT
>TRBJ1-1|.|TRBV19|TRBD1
CASTPPMDRTGTEAFF
TGTGCCAGTACCCCACCTATGGACAGGACGGGGACTGAAGCTTTCTTT
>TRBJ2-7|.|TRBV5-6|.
CASSFGGSSYEQYF
TGTGCCAGCAGCTTCGGTGGGAGCTCCTACGAGCAGTACTTC
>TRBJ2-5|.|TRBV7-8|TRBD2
CASSARKPGTSWVETQYF
TGTGCCAGCAGCGCACGGAAGCCCGGGACTAGCTGGGTAGAGACCCAGTACTTC
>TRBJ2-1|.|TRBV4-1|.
CASSHGGLSNEQFF
TGCGCCAGCAGCCATGGAGGACTATCCAATGAGCAGTTCTTC
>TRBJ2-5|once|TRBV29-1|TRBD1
CSVLDRNQETQYF
TGCAGCGTTTTGGACAGGAACCAAGAGACCCAGTACTTC
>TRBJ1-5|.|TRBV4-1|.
CASSQLGNQPQHF
TGCGCCAGCAGCCAGTTGGGCAATCAGCCCCAGCATTTT
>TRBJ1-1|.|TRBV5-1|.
CASSGGSTVFTEAFF
TGCGCCAGCAGCGGCGGGAGTACAGTCTTCACTGAAGCTTTCTTT
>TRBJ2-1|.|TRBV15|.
CATSRVGGGTPSEQFF
TGTGCCACCAGCAGAGTAGGTGGGGGGACGCCCAGTGAGCAGTTCTTC
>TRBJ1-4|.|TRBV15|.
CATSPPNEGNEKLFF
TGTGCCACCAGCCCACCAAATGAGGGTAATGAAAAACTGTTTTTT
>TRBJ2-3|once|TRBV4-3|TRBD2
CASSQGWTSGRGTDTQYF
TGCGCCAGCAGCCAGGGATGGACTAGCGGGAGGGGCACAGATACGCAGTATTTT
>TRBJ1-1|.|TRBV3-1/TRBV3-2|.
CASSSGLTEAFF
TGTGCCAGCAGCTCGGGACTTACTGAAGCTTTCTTT
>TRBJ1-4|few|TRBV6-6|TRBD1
CASGNRGGGEKLFF
TGTGCCAGCGGAAACAGGGGGGGAGGAGAAAAACTGTTTTTT
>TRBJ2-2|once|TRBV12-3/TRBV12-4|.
CASSLVPGELFF
TGTGCCAGCAGTTTAGTTCCCGGGGAGCTGTTTTTT
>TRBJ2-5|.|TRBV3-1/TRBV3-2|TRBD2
CASSLGLAQETQYF
TGTGCCAGCAGCCTTGGACTAGCCCAAGAGACCCAGTACTTC
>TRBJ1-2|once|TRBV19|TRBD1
CASSNRDRGLGGYTF
TGTGCCAGTAGTAACCGGGACAGGGGGCTCGGTGGCTACACCTTC
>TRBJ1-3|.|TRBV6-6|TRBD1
CASTPQWTGTTLYF
TGTGCCAGCACCCCCCAGTGGACAGGCACTACCTTATATTTT
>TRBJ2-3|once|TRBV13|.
CASSLRRSSSTDTQYF
TGTGCCAGCAGCTTACGGCGGAGTTCGAGCACAGATACGCAGTATTTT
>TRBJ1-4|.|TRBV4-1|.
CASSLWGEKLFF
TGCGCCAGCAGCCTATGGGGAGAAAAACTGTTTTTT
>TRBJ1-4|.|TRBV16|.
CASSQWESTSLFF
TGTGCCAGCAGCCAATGGGAAAGCACTAGTCTGTTTTTT
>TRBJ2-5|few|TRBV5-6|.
CASSFGGLQETQYF
TGTGCCAGCAGCTTTGGGGGGCTGCAAGAGACCCAGTACTTC
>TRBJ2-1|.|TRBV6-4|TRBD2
CASSGEGPPYNEQFF
TGTGCCAGCTCCGGGGAGGGCCCCCCCTACAATGAGCAGTTCTTC
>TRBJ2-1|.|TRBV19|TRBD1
CASRRRQGASNEQFF
TGTGCCAGTAGACGCAGGCAGGGGGCGAGCAATGAGCAGTTCTTC
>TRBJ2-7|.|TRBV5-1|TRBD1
CASSSWTGGSYEQYF
TGCGCCAGCAGCTCTTGGACAGGGGGATCCTACGAGCAGTACTTC
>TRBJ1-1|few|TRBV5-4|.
CASSLGTANTEAFF
TGTGCCAGCAGCTTGGGAACAGCGAACACTGAAGCTTTCTTT
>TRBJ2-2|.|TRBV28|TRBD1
CASSSGQGSDQNTGELFF
TGTGCCAGCAGTTCAGGACAGGGGTCAGACCAAAACACCGGGGAGCTGTTTTTT
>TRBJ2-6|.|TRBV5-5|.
CASSLVIHSGANVLTF
TGTGCCAGCAGCTTGGTTATACACTCTGGGGCCAACGTCCTGACTTTC
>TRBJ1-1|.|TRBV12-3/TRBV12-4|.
CASWVRGSEAFF
TGTGCCAGCTGGGTGAGAGGGAGTGAAGCTTTCTTT
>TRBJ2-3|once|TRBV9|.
CASSVDLSGTQYF
TGTGCCAGCAGCGTAGACCTCAGCGGTACGCAGTATTTT
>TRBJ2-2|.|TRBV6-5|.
CASSSGELFF
TGTGCCAGCAGTTCCGGGGAGCTGTTTTTT
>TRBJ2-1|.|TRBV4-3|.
CASSLGEGHNEQFF
TGCGCCAGCAGCCTAGGGGAAGGACACAATGAGCAGTTCTTC
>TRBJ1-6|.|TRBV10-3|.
CAISETGHRSSYNSPLHF
TGTGCCATCAGTGAGACGGGACACCGGAGCTCCTATAATTCACCCCTCCACTTT